This T cell receptor beta chain stems from a study of blood T cell repertoires in COVID-19. Study information: The cDNA or gDNA used as material had been derived from T cells, B-cell-depleted T cells, or PBMCs.

This clone has a single count. Participant age was roughly 18 to 95 years, and participants resided in fewer than 25 US areas. Participant-reported clinical history was the basis for cohort assignment. Original analysis: Estimates of nucleated cell counts were drawn from the amplification of reference gene primers. Only in-frame clones appear in the TCRdb table, and some are missing; sequencing was by immunoSEQ multiplex PCR. Clonal size and the V and J genes are those of that table, whereas D and trimming came from the DNA. The sample holds about 230,000 clones, roughly 86% seen once. The CDR3 loop spans 14 amino acids. The V end lost 2 bases, the J end lost 2 bases, and 9 bases lay between the germline ends. From germline, CDR1 is SGHTS and CDR2 YDEGEE.

The clonotype was recovered from a woman aged 25 to 39 with acute COVID-19. Sequencing used PBMCs or T cells enriched from blood (not recorded which). The rearrangement links TRBV5-8 to TRBJ2-3; D is perhaps TRBD2 (5 bases). CDR3 protein: CASSFRRYTDTQYF. The CDR3 DNA is TGTGCCAGCAGCTTTAGGAGGTACACAGATACGCAGTATTTT.